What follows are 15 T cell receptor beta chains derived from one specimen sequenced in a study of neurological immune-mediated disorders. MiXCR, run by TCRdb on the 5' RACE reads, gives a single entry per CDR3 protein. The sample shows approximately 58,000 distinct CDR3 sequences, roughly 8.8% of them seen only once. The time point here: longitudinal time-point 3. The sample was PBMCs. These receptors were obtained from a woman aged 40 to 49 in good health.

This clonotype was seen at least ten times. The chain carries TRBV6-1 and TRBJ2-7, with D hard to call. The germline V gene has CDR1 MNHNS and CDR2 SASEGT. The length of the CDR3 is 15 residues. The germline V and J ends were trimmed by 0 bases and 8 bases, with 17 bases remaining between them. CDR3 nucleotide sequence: TGTGCCAGCAGTGAAGCCAAAAACAGAGCTACGAAGCAGTACTTC. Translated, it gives CASSEAKNRATKQYF.

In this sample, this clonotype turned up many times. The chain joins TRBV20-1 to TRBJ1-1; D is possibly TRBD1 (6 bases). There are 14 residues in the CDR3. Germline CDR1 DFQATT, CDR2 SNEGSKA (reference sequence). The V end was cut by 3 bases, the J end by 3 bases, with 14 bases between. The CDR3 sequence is CSASYPGAHTEAFF. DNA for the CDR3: TGCAGTGCTAGTTACCCGGGGGCTCACACTGAAGCTTTCTTT.

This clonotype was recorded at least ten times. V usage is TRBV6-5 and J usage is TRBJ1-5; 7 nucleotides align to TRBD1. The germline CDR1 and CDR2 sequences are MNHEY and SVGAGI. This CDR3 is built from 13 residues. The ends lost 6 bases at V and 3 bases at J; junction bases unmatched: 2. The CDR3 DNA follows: TGTGCCAGCAGAGGACAGGTCAATCAGCCCCAGCATTTT. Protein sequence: CASRGQVNQPQHF.

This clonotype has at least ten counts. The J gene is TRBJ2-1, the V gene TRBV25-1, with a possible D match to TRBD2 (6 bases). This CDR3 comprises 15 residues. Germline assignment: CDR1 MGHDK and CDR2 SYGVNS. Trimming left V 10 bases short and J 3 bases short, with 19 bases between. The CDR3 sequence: CATLGRGISYNEQFF. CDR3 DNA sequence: TGTGCCACCCTTGGTCGGGGGATCAGCTACAATGAGCAGTTCTTC.

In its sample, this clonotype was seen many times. The CDR3 nucleotides are TGTGCCAGCAGTCCCAGCCCAAGCTCCTACAATGAGCAGTTCTTC. Its protein product is CASSPSPSSYNEQFF. The chain is built from TRBV6-5 and TRBJ2-1; D gene unclear. V lost 5 bases and J 0 bases, leaving 11 bases between the germline ends. Germline CDR1 and CDR2: MNHEY and SVGAGI. The CDR3 has 15 residues.

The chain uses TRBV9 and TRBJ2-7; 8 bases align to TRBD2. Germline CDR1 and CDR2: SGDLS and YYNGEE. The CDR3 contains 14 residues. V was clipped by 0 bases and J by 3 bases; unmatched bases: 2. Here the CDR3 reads CASSVAGTSYEQYF. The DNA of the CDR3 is TGTGCCAGCAGCGTAGCCGGGACTAGCTACGAGCAGTACTTC.

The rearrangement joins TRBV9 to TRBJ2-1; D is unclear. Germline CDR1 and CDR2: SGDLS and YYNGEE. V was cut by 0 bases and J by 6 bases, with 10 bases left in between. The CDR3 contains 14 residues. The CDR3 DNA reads TGTGCCAGCAGCGTAGTAGTAGCCGTCAATGAGCAGTTCTTC. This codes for CASSVVVAVNEQFF.

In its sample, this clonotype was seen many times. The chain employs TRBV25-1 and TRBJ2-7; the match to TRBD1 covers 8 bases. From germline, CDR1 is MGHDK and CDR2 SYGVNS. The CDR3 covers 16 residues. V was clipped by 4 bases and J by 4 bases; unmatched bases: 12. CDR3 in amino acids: CASSGKARTGKYEQYF. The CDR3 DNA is TGTGCCAGCAGTGGAAAGGCCCGGACAGGGAAATACGAGCAGTACTTC.

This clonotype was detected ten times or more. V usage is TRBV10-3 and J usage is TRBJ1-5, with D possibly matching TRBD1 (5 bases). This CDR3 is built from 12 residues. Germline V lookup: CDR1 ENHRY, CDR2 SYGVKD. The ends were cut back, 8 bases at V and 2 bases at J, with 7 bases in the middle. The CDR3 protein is CAIGAGNQPQHF. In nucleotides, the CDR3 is TGTGCCATCGGGGCGGGCAATCAGCCCCAGCATTTT.

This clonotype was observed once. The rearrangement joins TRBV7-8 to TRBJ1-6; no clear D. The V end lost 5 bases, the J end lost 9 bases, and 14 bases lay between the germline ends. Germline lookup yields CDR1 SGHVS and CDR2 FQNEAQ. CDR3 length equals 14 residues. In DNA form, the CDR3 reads TGTGCCAGCAGCCTCAGGCGCAGAGGTTCACCCCTCCACTTT. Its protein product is CASSLRRRGSPLHF.

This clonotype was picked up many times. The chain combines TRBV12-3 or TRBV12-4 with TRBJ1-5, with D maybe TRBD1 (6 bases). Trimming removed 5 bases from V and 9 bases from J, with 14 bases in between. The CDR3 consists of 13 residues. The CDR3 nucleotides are TGTGCCAGCAGTATTGACAGGTATCCGCCCCAGCATTTT. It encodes CASSIDRYPPQHF.

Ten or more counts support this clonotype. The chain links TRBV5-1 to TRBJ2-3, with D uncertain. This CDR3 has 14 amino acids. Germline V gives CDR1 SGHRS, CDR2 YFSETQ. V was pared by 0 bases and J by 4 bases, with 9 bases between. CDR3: CASSLALQADTQYF. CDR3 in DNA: TGCGCCAGCAGCTTGGCTCTGCAGGCAGATACGCAGTATTTT. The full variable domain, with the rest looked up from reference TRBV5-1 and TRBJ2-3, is KAGVTQTPRYLIKTRGQQVTLSCSPISGHRSVSWYQQTPGQGLQFLFEYFSETQRNKGNFPGRFSGRQFSNSRSEMNVSTLELGDSALYLCASSLALQADTQYFGPGTRLTVL.

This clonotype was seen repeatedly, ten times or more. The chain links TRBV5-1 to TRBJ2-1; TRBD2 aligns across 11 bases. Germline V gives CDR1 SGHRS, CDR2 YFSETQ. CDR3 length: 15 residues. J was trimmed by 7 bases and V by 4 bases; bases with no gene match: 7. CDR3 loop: CASSGGLADLNEQFF. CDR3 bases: TGCGCCAGCAGCGGGGGACTAGCGGACTTAAATGAGCAGTTCTTC.

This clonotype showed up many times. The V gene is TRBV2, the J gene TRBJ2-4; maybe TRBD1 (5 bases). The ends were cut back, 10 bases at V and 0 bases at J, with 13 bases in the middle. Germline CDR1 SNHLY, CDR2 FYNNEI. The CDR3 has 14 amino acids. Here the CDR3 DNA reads TGTGCCACCAGGGTTACGCAAGCCAAAAACATTCAGTACTTC. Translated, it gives CATRVTQAKNIQYF.

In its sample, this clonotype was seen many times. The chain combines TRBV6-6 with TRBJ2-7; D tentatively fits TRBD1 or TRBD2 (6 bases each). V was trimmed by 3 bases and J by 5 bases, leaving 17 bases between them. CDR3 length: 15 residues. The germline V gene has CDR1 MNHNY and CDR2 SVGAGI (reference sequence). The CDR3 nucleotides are TGTGCCAGCAGTTATGGGGGGCCAGGCGGTGACGAGCAGTACTTC. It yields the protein CASSYGGPGGDEQYF.